Here is one T cell receptor (beta chain) with its context. CDR1 and CDR2 (germline): SGHAT, FQNNGV. The CDR3 sequence is 17 residues long. The V end was cut by 5 bases, the J end by 0 bases, with 17 bases between. Survey-level resolution applied to immunoSEQ assay v3.0. TCRdb's table, derived via immunoSEQ multiplex PCR, lists solely in-frame clones and lacks some. This table has 20,000 or so clones, more than 75% appearing once. The entry originates in a study of long-term antiretroviral therapy in people with HIV. Sequenced here: unsorted PBMCs, sampled 0.2 years before starting antiretroviral therapy. This chain links TRBV11-2 with TRBJ2-1; D gene uncertain. This receptor was identified in a man in his late teens or twenties with HIV. Written as DNA, the CDR3 is TGTGCCAGCAGCCCCCGGGCAGCTTTCAGCTCCTACAATGAGCAGTTCTTC. Translating gives CASSPRAAFSSYNEQFF.